The TCR beta chain described here comes from a study of blood T cell repertoires in COVID-19. At the level of the study: There were acute and convalescent COVID-19 samples, and they came from the United States, Italy and Spain. PBMCs, B-cell-depleted T cells, or T cells provided the cDNA or gDNA that made up the material.

V gave up 0 bases and J gave up 3 bases, with 25 bases separating them. The CDR3 runs to 20 residues. Germline CDR1 LNHDA, CDR2 SQIVND (reference sequence). Original analysis: Nucleated cell number was recorded as an estimate derived from reference gene primer amplification. The method was immunoSEQ multiplex PCR; TCRdb's version includes in-frame clones alone and lacks a portion of them. From that table come the V and J calls and clone size; the DNA was used to work out D and trimming. The table shows about 46,000 clones, with about 91% occurring only once. The sequence derives from a man aged 50 or older with acute or convalescent COVID-19. What was sequenced was peripheral blood. The chain joins TRBV19 to TRBJ2-3; D possibly corresponds to TRBD2 (6 bases). In nucleotides, the CDR3 is TGTGCCAGTAGTATAGATCTCTTAGGCCGGACCAAAGGGAGGACAGATACGCAGTATTTT. Its protein is CASSIDLLGRTKGRTDTQYF.